This T cell receptor beta chain was recovered during a study of blood T cell repertoires in COVID-19. The data were produced by immunoSEQ multiplex PCR, yet TCRdb's version contains in-frame clones alone and is incomplete. The table shows under 250,000 clones, with 84% occurring only once. This clone was seen a handful of times. V shed 5 bases, J shed 6 bases, and the junction held 11 bases outside the gene matches. The CDR3 contains 18 residues. The V gene's germline CDR1 is MNHEY and CDR2 SMNVEV (reference sequence). This chain links TRBV27 with TRBJ2-3, with 16 bases that match TRBD2. The source material was PBMCs or T cells enriched from blood (not recorded which). This receptor was identified in a man aged 55 to 70 who had recovered from COVID-19. The DNA for the CDR3 is TGTGCCAGCAGTGCCTCGGGACTAGCGGGAGGGGGCCCTGATACGCAGTATTTT. Translated, it gives CASSASGLAGGGPDTQYF.